The clone carrying this T cell receptor beta chain has more than one count but fewer than ten. Its antigen remains unidentified. The CDR3 contains 15 residues. From germline, CDR1 is SGHTA and CDR2 FQGNSA. Trimming removed 1 base from V and 7 bases from J, with 14 bases in between. This sample was included in a study of T cells in Graves' hyperthyroidism and ophthalmopathy. The study, taken as a whole, reports: Most clonotypes that expanded in the thyroid above 0.001 also showed up in blood.

There were TCR beta CDR3 regions amplified from RNA transcripts. The HTBI primer set was used in a first-round RT-PCR of the TCR CDR3. TCRdb fed the multiplex PCR reads into MiXCR, producing one record per CDR3 protein. Of hundreds of thousands of distinct CDR3 sequences in the sample, roughly 19% were seen once. The J gene is TRBJ1-5, the V gene TRBV7-2; D remains ambiguous. Sequencing input: blood. The clonotype comes from a man aged 50 or older with Graves' ophthalmopathy. The CDR3 here is CASSLEIGFGQPQHF. The CDR3, as DNA: TGTGCCAGCAGCTTAGAGATTGGTTTTGGGCAGCCCCAGCATTTT.